A selection of T cell receptor beta chains follows, all from one sample in a study of T cell clones after liver transplantation. Here immunoSEQ multiplex PCR was the method, and the copy in TCRdb shows in-frame clones only, minus some. The sample consists of 70,000 or so clones, about nine tenths of them appearing once. The sample in question was CD4+ T cells from blood, obtained before liver transplant. The receptors derive from a human donor who received a liver transplant. The CDR3 runs from the conserved cysteine through the conserved F or W. The D gene is left open where the match is weak. The size field is filled for only some rows; it gives once, few, many or a size class.

d_call: -
v_call: TRBV6-1
j_call: TRBJ2-3
clone_size: -
cdr3_nt: TGTGCCAGCAGTGAAGCGCTACTAATGAAAGGAACAAATACGCAGTATTTT
cdr3_aa: CASSEALLMKGTNTQYF

d_call: TRBD2
v_call: TRBV6-5
j_call: TRBJ2-7
clone_size: -
cdr3_nt: TGTGCCAGCAGTTACTCGGGGACTAGCGGGAGCTACGAGCAGTACTTC
cdr3_aa: CASSYSGTSGSYEQYF

d_call: TRBD2
v_call: TRBV4-2
j_call: TRBJ2-3
clone_size: -
cdr3_nt: TGTGCCAGCAGCCAACAATTGGCGGGAGGCATAGATACGCAGTATTTT
cdr3_aa: CASSQQLAGGIDTQYF

d_call: TRBD2
v_call: TRBV4-3
j_call: TRBJ2-5
clone_size: -
cdr3_nt: TGCGCCAGCAGCCAAGATCCCGGACTAGCGGGAACTGGGACCCAGTACTTC
cdr3_aa: CASSQDPGLAGTGTQYF

d_call: TRBD1
v_call: TRBV7-8
j_call: TRBJ2-7
clone_size: -
cdr3_nt: TGTGCCAGCACCGACAGGGGTCCCTACGAGCAGTACTTC
cdr3_aa: CASTDRGPYEQYF

d_call: TRBD1
v_call: TRBV7-9
j_call: TRBJ1-2
clone_size: -
cdr3_nt: TGTGCCAGCAGCTCGGGGACAGGGGATGGCTACACCTTC
cdr3_aa: CASSSGTGDGYTF

d_call: -
v_call: TRBV11-1
j_call: TRBJ1-2
clone_size: once
cdr3_nt: TGTGCCAGCAGCTTACAATTGGGGGCTCACTATGGCTACACCTTC
cdr3_aa: CASSLQLGAHYGYTF

d_call: -
v_call: TRBV11-3
j_call: TRBJ2-3
clone_size: once
cdr3_nt: TGTGCCAGCAGCCCGAGACTGCCTGGGGGCACAGATACGCAGTATTTT
cdr3_aa: CASSPRLPGGTDTQYF

d_call: TRBD2
v_call: TRBV5-4
j_call: TRBJ2-2
clone_size: -
cdr3_nt: TGTGCCAGCAGCGCTCGGGACTACAACACCGGGGAGCTGTTTTTT
cdr3_aa: CASSARDYNTGELFF

d_call: -
v_call: TRBV6-5
j_call: TRBJ1-1
clone_size: -
cdr3_nt: TGTGCCAGCAGTTACTCGGGCGCCACTGAAGCTTTCTTT
cdr3_aa: CASSYSGATEAFF

d_call: TRBD2
v_call: TRBV4-3
j_call: TRBJ2-3
clone_size: -
cdr3_nt: TGCGCCAGCAGCCAAGAAGGACTAGCGGGAGGGGATACGCAGTATTTT
cdr3_aa: CASSQEGLAGGDTQYF

d_call: -
v_call: TRBV11-2
j_call: TRBJ2-7
clone_size: -
cdr3_nt: TGTGCCAGCAGCTTATTACGGGGCGAGCAGTACTTC
cdr3_aa: CASSLLRGEQYF

d_call: -
v_call: TRBV7-3
j_call: TRBJ2-5
clone_size: -
cdr3_nt: TGTGCCAGCAGCGTATACCCAGGAGAGACCCAGTACTTC
cdr3_aa: CASSVYPGETQYF

d_call: TRBD2
v_call: TRBV12-5
j_call: TRBJ2-7
clone_size: once
cdr3_nt: TGTGCTAGTGGCCCGGGGACTAGCGGCTCCTACGAGCAGTACTTC
cdr3_aa: CASGPGTSGSYEQYF

d_call: TRBD2
v_call: TRBV9
j_call: TRBJ2-3
clone_size: -
cdr3_nt: TGTGCCAGCAGCCGGGACTACACAGATACGCAGTATTTT
cdr3_aa: CASSRDYTDTQYF

d_call: -
v_call: TRBV6-5
j_call: TRBJ2-1
clone_size: -
cdr3_nt: TGTGCCAGCAGGGCCCTATACAATGAGCAGTTCTTC
cdr3_aa: CASRALYNEQFF